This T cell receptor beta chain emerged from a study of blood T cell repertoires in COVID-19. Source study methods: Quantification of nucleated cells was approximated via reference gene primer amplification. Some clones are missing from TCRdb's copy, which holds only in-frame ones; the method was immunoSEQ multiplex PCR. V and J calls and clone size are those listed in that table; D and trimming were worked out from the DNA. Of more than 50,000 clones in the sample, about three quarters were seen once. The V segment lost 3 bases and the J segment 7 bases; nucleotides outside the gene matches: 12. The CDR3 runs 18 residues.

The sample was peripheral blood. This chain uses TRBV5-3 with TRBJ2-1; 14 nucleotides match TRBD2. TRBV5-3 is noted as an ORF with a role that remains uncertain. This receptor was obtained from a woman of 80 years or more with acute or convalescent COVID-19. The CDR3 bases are TGTGCCAGAAGCTCAACGGAGACTAGCGGGAGGGCCCTGAATGAGCAGTTCTTC. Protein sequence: CARSSTETSGRALNEQFF.